This T cell receptor (beta chain) is from a study of EBV T-cell therapy then PD-1 blockade in nasopharyngeal carcinoma. As for treatment: AdE1-LMPpoly-expanded autologous EBV-specific T-cell therapy followed by anti-PD-1 nivolumab. The V end lost 2 bases, the J end lost 4 bases, and 12 bases lay between the germline ends. The CDR3 runs to 16 residues. CDR1 SGHVS and CDR2 FQNEAQ come from the germline V gene. Data came from immunoSEQ multiplex PCR; TCRdb stores just in-frame clones and leaves some out. The sample contains tens of thousands of clones, approximately 80% of which appear only once. To note about this clone: Antigen: not known.

This TCR was recovered from a man aged 35 to 55 with nasopharyngeal carcinoma. The sample in question was CD8+ T cells from blood, obtained at approximately day 61 from a patient whose treatment included autologous EBV-specific T cells and nivolumab. This rearrangement joins TRBV7-8 to TRBJ1-6, with D unresolved. The CDR3 reads CASSLSADFYNSPLHF. The CDR3 DNA follows: TGTGCCAGCAGCTTATCTGCGGACTTTTATAATTCACCCCTCCACTTT. Full variable domain (rest looked up from reference TRBV7-8 and TRBJ1-6): GAGVSQSPRYKVAKRGQDVALRCDPISGHVSLFWYQQALGQGPEFLTYFQNEAQLDKSGLPSDRFFAERPEGSVSTLKIQRTQQEDSAVYLCASSLSADFYNSPLHFGNGTRLTVT.